What follows are 25 T cell receptor beta chains derived from one specimen sequenced in a study of blood T cell repertoires in COVID-19. Some clones are missing from TCRdb's copy, which holds only in-frame ones; the method was immunoSEQ multiplex PCR. The sample yields over 70,000 clones, around 88% seen once. Sequencing was done on a sample of peripheral blood. These receptors were collected from a human donor in a cohort sampled during active COVID-19.

The chain couples TRBV10-3 to TRBJ2-5, with 11 bases matching TRBD1. Trimming at V came to 8 bases and at J to 4 bases, leaving 0 bases not matched to a gene. The V gene's germline CDR1 is ENHRY and CDR2 SYGVKD. The CDR3 has 12 residues. The CDR3 protein is CAIGTGGETQYF. Here the CDR3 DNA reads TGTGCCATCGGGACAGGGGGAGAGACCCAGTACTTC.

The rearrangement joins TRBV5-6 to TRBJ1-4; no clear D. Germline assignment: CDR1 SGHDT and CDR2 YYEEEE. The V end was cut by 0 bases, the J end by 3 bases, with 12 bases between. This CDR3 has 16 residues. As DNA, the CDR3 is TGTGCCAGCAGCTTGGATTCTCGGTACGCTAATGAAAAACTGTTTTTT. This sequence encodes CASSLDSRYANEKLFF.

The CDR3 reads CASSFGPSYNEQFF. The CDR3 DNA is TGTGCCAGCAGCTTTGGCCCCTCCTACAATGAGCAGTTCTTC. The J gene is TRBJ2-1, the V gene TRBV7-3; D is ambiguous. The germline V gene has CDR1 SGHTA and CDR2 FQGTGA. V was clipped by 3 bases and J by 0 bases, with 6 bases between them. The CDR3 totals 14 residues.

The chain carries TRBV13 and TRBJ1-4, with 8 bases fitting TRBD1. V shed 3 bases, J shed 3 bases, and the junction held 6 bases outside the gene matches. Germline CDR1 and CDR2: PRHDT and FYEKMQ (reference sequence). The CDR3 runs to 16 residues. As DNA, the CDR3 is TGTGCCAGCAGCTTTGATAACAGGGGGGCTAATGAAAAACTGTTTTTT. It yields the protein CASSFDNRGANEKLFF. Combining the CDR3 with reference TRBV13 and TRBJ1-4 gives the whole variable domain AAGVIQSPRHLIKEKRETATLKCYPIPRHDTVYWYQQGPGQDPQFLISFYEKMQSDKGSIPDRFSAQQFSDYHSELNMSSLELGDSALYFCASSFDNRGANEKLFFGSGTQLSVL.

This chain joins TRBV7-8 and TRBJ2-1; 8 bases match TRBD2. The CDR3 consists of 17 residues. Germline V gives CDR1 SGHVS, CDR2 FQNEAQ. V lost 5 bases, J lost 4 bases, and 13 bases stayed unmatched. CDR3 region: CASSLIKFSGIYNEQFF. Written as DNA, the CDR3 is TGTGCCAGCAGCCTTATAAAATTTAGCGGGATTTACAATGAGCAGTTCTTC.

The rearrangement uses TRBV12-3 or TRBV12-4 and TRBJ2-2; 12 bases match TRBD2. This CDR3 has 13 residues. V was clipped by 10 bases and J by 7 bases; unmatched bases: 4. This CDR3 is CATLTSGGGELFF. DNA for the CDR3: TGTGCCACCTTGACTAGCGGGGGCGGGGAGCTGTTTTTT.

CDR3 DNA: TGTGCCAGCAGCGGGGGACAGGGGGCTACCTTCTCCTACAATGAGCAGTTCTTC. Its protein product is CASSGGQGATFSYNEQFF. The chain joins TRBV5-4 to TRBJ2-1; 12 bases fit TRBD1. Looked up from germline, CDR1 is SGHNT and CDR2 is YYREEE (reference sequence). The CDR3 extends over 18 amino acids. The V gene end was trimmed by 4 bases and the J gene end by 0 bases; junction bases not matched to a gene: 8.

The chain has TRBV11-2 and TRBJ2-5; D perhaps matches TRBD1 (6 bases). This CDR3 has 14 amino acids. The V gene lost 8 bases and the J gene lost 2 bases, with 15 bases spanning the gap. Germline-derived CDR1 and CDR2 are SGHAT and FQNNGV. This CDR3 reads CASRIGQNQETQYF. Written as DNA, the CDR3 is TGTGCCAGCCGCATAGGACAGAATCAAGAGACCCAGTACTTC.

V gene TRBV7-9 combines with J gene TRBJ1-4; 10 nucleotides agree with TRBD1. Germline loops: CDR1 SEHNR, CDR2 FQNEAQ (reference sequence). With 5 bases clipped from V and 8 bases from J, the junction kept 8 bases outside the gene matches. This CDR3 contains 15 residues. CDR3 nucleotides: TGTGCCAGCAGCCTGCGACAGGGGGCAGAGGAAAAACTGTTTTTT. It codes for CASSLRQGAEEKLFF.

The chain combines TRBV7-2 with TRBJ2-1, with D tentatively TRBD2 (7 bases). The CDR3 length is 16 residues. Per germline, CDR1 SGHTA and CDR2 FQGNSA. V was cut by 1 base and J by 7 bases, with 17 bases left in between. CDR3 sequence reads: CASSLGRGGRWNEQFF. The CDR3 nucleotides read TGTGCCAGCAGCTTAGGGAGGGGGGGCCGGTGGAATGAGCAGTTCTTC.

V is TRBV3-1 (or the pseudogene TRBV3-2) and J is TRBJ2-7, with a tentative D call TRBD1 (6 bases). Per the germline V gene, CDR1 is LGHDT and CDR2 is YNNKEL (reference sequence). The ends were cut back, 5 bases at V and 5 bases at J, with 10 bases in the middle. The CDR3 extends over 12 amino acids. The CDR3 region has the DNA TGTGCCAGCAGCAACCGGGACAACGAGCAGTACTTC. It codes for CASSNRDNEQYF.

This chain joins TRBV19 and TRBJ1-1; TRBD1 is a possible D gene (6 bases). The CDR3 runs 14 residues. V gave up 3 bases and J gave up 6 bases, with 14 bases separating them. The V gene's germline CDR1 is LNHDA and CDR2 SQIVND (reference sequence). CDR3 nucleotides: TGTGCCAGTAGTATCGGGGGCGGGGGCCCTGAAGCTTTCTTT. Translation gives CASSIGGGGPEAFF. Together with reference TRBV19 and TRBJ1-1, the CDR3 gives the full variable domain: DGGITQSPKYLFRKEGQNVTLSCEQNLNHDAMYWYRQDPGQGLRLIYYSQIVNDFQKGDIAEGYSVSREKKESFPLTVTSAQKNPTAFYLCASSIGGGGPEAFFGQGTRLTVV.

The V call is TRBV27, the J call TRBJ2-2; 12 bases are shared with TRBD1. Germline CDR1 is MNHEY and CDR2 is SMNVEV (reference sequence). Trimming at V came to 4 bases and at J to 6 bases, leaving 6 bases not matched to a gene. The CDR3 consists of 16 residues. CDR3 sequence reads: CASSSGQGAIAGELFF. CDR3 DNA: TGTGCCAGCAGTTCGGGACAGGGGGCTATCGCCGGGGAGCTGTTTTTT.

The gene calls are TRBV2 and TRBJ1-2; TRBD1 might be the D (5 bases). In germline, CDR1 is SNHLY, CDR2 FYNNEI. Between the trimmed V and J ends, which lost 5 bases and 2 bases, there was a span of 15 bases. The CDR3 totals 15 residues. The CDR3 sequence is CASSQSLGLNYGYTF. In nucleotides, the CDR3 is TGTGCCAGCAGTCAGAGTTTGGGACTGAACTATGGCTACACCTTC.

V usage is TRBV27 and J usage is TRBJ1-1, with TRBD1 matching over 9 bases. V lost 5 bases and J lost 1; bases outside the gene matches: 5. The CDR3 totals 15 residues. The germline CDR1 and CDR2 sequences are MNHEY and SMNVEV (reference sequence). Written as DNA, the CDR3 is TGTGCCAGCAGTCCCATGACAGGGGGGAACACTGAAGCTTTCTTT. It yields the protein CASSPMTGGNTEAFF.

The chain employs TRBV6-5 and TRBJ1-2; 7 bases map to TRBD1. Germline assignment: CDR1 MNHEY and CDR2 SVGAGI. With 7 bases clipped from V and 4 bases from J, the junction kept 12 bases outside the gene matches. This CDR3 is 15 amino acids long. The CDR3 nucleotides read TGTGCCAGCACCTCTGGTAGGGGGCTTATCTATGGCTACACCTTC. Its translation: CASTSGRGLIYGYTF.

The chain couples TRBV4-1 to TRBJ2-7; perhaps TRBD2 as D (6 bases). CDR1 and CDR2 from the germline V gene are MGHRA and YSYEKL. The CDR3 runs 15 residues. Trimming cost V 0 bases and J 5 bases, with 14 bases left between them. This CDR3 reads CASSQESGSVDEQYF. The CDR3 nucleotides are TGCGCCAGCAGCCAAGAATCCGGGAGCGTGGACGAGCAGTACTTC.

This chain connects TRBV20-1 to TRBJ2-1, with D uncertain. The CDR3 sequence is 11 residues long. V was shortened by 0 bases and J by 8 bases, with 5 bases between the two germline ends. Germline-derived CDR1 and CDR2 are DFQATT and SNEGSKA (reference sequence). The CDR3 loop is CSARDFDEQFF. The CDR3 DNA is TGCAGTGCTAGAGATTTCGATGAGCAGTTCTTC.

The rearrangement links TRBV6-2 or TRBV6-3 to TRBJ2-5, with a weak D call TRBD2 (6 bases). CDR1 MNHEY and CDR2 SVGEGT come from the germline V gene. This CDR3 has 16 residues. V was pared by 6 bases and J by 4 bases, with 21 bases between. As DNA, the CDR3 is TGTGCCAGCAGCCGTTTCCTGACCTCCGGGGGAGAGACCCAGTACTTC. This gives the protein CASSRFLTSGGETQYF.

This clone was counted a single time. The CDR3 DNA follows: TGTGCCACTACCCGGTCGTCCGCGAACACTGAAGCTTTCTTT. Its protein is CATTRSSANTEAFF. The V gene is TRBV19, the J gene TRBJ1-1; D unclear. The germline V gene has CDR1 LNHDA and CDR2 SQIVND (reference sequence). Trimming removed 10 bases at V and 1 base at J, with 16 bases between. The CDR3 totals 14 residues.

The V gene is TRBV18, the J gene TRBJ2-1; 9 nucleotides match TRBD2. Germline CDR1 is KGHSH and CDR2 is LQKENI. V trimming: 3 bases; J trimming: 6 bases; junction bases outside the gene matches: 6. The CDR3 covers 15 residues. The CDR3 nucleotides read TGTGCCAGCTCACCCGGGACTAGCAGAGGCAATGAGCAGTTCTTC. Protein product: CASSPGTSRGNEQFF.

This clone was seen only a few times. This sequence joins TRBV28 and TRBJ1-1; 11 bases line up with TRBD1. This CDR3 is built from 15 residues. After removal of 5 bases from V and 4 bases from J, the junction contained 6 bases not matched to a gene. The V gene's germline CDR1 is MDHEN and CDR2 SYDVKM. The CDR3 nucleotides are TGTGCCAGCAGTGTGGGACAGGGGGTTCCCACTGAAGCTTTCTTT. As protein: CASSVGQGVPTEAFF.

The J gene is TRBJ2-1, the V gene TRBV7-8, with 7 positions matching TRBD2. This CDR3 comprises 17 residues. Germline V gene sequence: CDR1 SGHVS, CDR2 FQNEAQ. The V segment lost 5 bases and the J segment 1 base; nucleotides outside the gene matches: 11. This chain's CDR3 is CASSEPFAGDSYNEQFF. For the CDR3, the DNA is TGTGCCAGCAGCGAACCATTTGCGGGGGATTCCTACAATGAGCAGTTCTTC.

This clone is a singleton in its sample. The rearrangement uses TRBV6-6 and TRBJ2-4, with 15 bases aligning to TRBD2. The germline CDR1 and CDR2 sequences are MNHNY and SVGAGI (reference sequence). V shed 10 bases and J 8 bases; nucleotides not matched to a gene: 6. This CDR3 spans 14 amino acids. CDR3 in amino acids: CATRTSGGVYIQYF. In DNA, the CDR3 is TGTGCCACTCGGACTAGCGGGGGGGTTTACATTCAGTACTTC.

The V gene is TRBV14, the J gene TRBJ2-1, with TRBD2 matching 12 bases. The CDR3 covers 17 residues. V trimming: 7 bases; J trimming: 0 bases; junction bases outside the gene matches: 7. The V gene's germline CDR1 is SGHDN and CDR2 FVKESK. The CDR3 DNA reads as TGTGCCAGCACTTCTAGCGGGAGGGGAAGCTCCTACAATGAGCAGTTCTTC. Encoded protein: CASTSSGRGSSYNEQFF.